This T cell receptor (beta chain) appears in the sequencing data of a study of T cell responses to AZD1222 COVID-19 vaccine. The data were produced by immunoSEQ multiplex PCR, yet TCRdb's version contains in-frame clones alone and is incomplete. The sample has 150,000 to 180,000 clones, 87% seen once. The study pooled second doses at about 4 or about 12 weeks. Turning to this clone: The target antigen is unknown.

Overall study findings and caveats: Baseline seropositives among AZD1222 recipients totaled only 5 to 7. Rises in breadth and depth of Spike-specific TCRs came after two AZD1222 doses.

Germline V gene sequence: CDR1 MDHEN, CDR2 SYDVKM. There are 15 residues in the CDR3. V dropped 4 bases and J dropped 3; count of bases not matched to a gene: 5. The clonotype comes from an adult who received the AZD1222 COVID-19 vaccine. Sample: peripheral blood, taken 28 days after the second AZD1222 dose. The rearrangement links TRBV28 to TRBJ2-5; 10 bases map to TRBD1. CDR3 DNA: TGTGCCAGCAGTTCCGACAGGGGGCGCGAAGAGACCCAGTACTTC. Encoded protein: CASSSDRGREETQYF.